This T cell receptor (beta chain) is drawn from a study of T cell repertoires in ileal Crohn's disease. On this clone: Antigen unknown.

The CDR3 sequence is 14 residues long. Germline V gene data show CDR1 as SGHTA and CDR2 as FQGTGA. Deletions cut 2 bases from V and 8 bases from J, with 10 bases between. Here immunoSEQ multiplex PCR was the method, and the copy in TCRdb shows in-frame clones only, minus some. The table shows 14,000 or so clones, with around four fifths occurring only once. Study-level findings and limits: Active smokers at surgery had more clonal expansions than non-smokers. Mucosal expansions were suggested to be mainly CD8 T cells.

J is TRBJ1-6 and V is TRBV7-3; D gene unclear. The sample consisted of ileal tissue. This clonotype was obtained from an adult with Crohn's disease. CDR3 in DNA: TGTGCCAGCAGCTTAGCAGGAATGGATTCACCCCTCCACTTT. Amino acid sequence: CASSLAGMDSPLHF.